This T cell receptor beta chain was retrieved from a study of vaccination and CD4 T cells after COVID-19. The sample's treatment: roughly 10-day PBMC culture with coronavirus spike peptide pools or control peptides (ViraFEST assay). ViraFEST used peptide pools to expand antigen-specific T cells and subsequently sequenced their TCRs. Following culture for about 9 days, CD4+ T cells were isolated by negative selection. Once obtained from cultured CD4+ T cells, the DNA was sequenced using the Oncomine TCR Beta short-read assay. A single record per CDR3 protein comes from TCRdb applying MiXCR to the PCR reads. The profile shows 10,000 or so distinct CDR3 sequences, about 30% of them singletons. Germline lookup yields CDR1 SEHNR and CDR2 FQNEAQ (reference sequence). V shed 6 bases, J shed 6 bases, and the junction held 6 bases outside the gene matches. CDR3 length equals 13 residues. About this clonotype itself: Antigen specificity is unknown.

The V gene is TRBV7-9, the J gene TRBJ1-1; 8 bases map to TRBD1. The TCR comes from a human donor who had recovered from COVID-19. Here the sequenced sample was CD4+ T cells from blood, cultured in vitro, taken after SARS-CoV-2 vaccination. The CDR3 DNA is TGTGCCAGCAGTTCTGACAGGGGCGCTGAAGCTTTCTTT. This sequence encodes CASSSDRGAEAFF.